This TCR beta chain is drawn from a study of blood T cell repertoires in COVID-19. Overall study context: Acute and convalescent COVID-19 samples came from the United States, Italy and Spain. T cells, B-cell-depleted T cells, or PBMCs supplied cDNA or gDNA.

Per the original methods: The authors estimated nucleated cell counts from reference gene primer amplification. Sequencing was performed with immunoSEQ multiplex PCR; in TCRdb, only in-frame clones are kept and a portion is missing. V and J calls and clone size are copied from that table; D and trimming were computed from the DNA. The data hold tens of thousands of clones, with roughly 85% observed a single time. The CDR3 is 16 amino acids. J gave up 10 bases and V 2 bases, and 12 bases lay outside the gene matches. The germline gives CDR1 MNHNY, CDR2 SVGAGI (reference sequence). The source material was peripheral blood. This TCR was recovered from a human donor in a cohort sampled during active COVID-19. The chain uses TRBV6-6 and TRBJ2-1, with 9 bases matching TRBD2. CDR3 coding DNA: TGTGCCAGCAGTTACGGGCCGGGACTAGCCTATAGAGAGCAGTTCTTC. Protein sequence: CASSYGPGLAYREQFF.